Sequencing of this TCR beta chain was carried out in a study of shared clonotypes between healthy human individuals. TCRdb keeps only in-frame clones here, not all; method: immunoSEQ multiplex PCR. The profile shows over 2 million clones, 85% to 95% of them singletons. Trimming took 0 bases from V and 2 from J, leaving 9 bases between them. The CDR3 spans 15 residues. Per the germline V gene, CDR1 is SGHDT and CDR2 is YYEEEE. The V call is TRBV5-6, the J call TRBJ1-5; perhaps TRBD1 as D (6 bases). The sequencing sample was made of naive CD4+ T cells sorted from blood. Subset of the sample: CD45RA+ positively selected. This TCR derives from a man aged 18 to 30 in good health. The CDR3 region has the DNA TGTGCCAGCAGCTTGGAGGGACACCGCAATCAGCCCCAGCATTTT. Protein sequence: CASSLEGHRNQPQHF. Variable domain in full (rest from reference TRBV5-6 and TRBJ1-5): DAGVTQSPTHLIKTRGQQVTLRCSPKSGHDTVSWYQQALGQGPQFIFQYYEEEERQRGNFPDRFSGHQFPNYSSELNVNALLLGDSALYLCASSLEGHRNQPQHFGDGTRLSIL.